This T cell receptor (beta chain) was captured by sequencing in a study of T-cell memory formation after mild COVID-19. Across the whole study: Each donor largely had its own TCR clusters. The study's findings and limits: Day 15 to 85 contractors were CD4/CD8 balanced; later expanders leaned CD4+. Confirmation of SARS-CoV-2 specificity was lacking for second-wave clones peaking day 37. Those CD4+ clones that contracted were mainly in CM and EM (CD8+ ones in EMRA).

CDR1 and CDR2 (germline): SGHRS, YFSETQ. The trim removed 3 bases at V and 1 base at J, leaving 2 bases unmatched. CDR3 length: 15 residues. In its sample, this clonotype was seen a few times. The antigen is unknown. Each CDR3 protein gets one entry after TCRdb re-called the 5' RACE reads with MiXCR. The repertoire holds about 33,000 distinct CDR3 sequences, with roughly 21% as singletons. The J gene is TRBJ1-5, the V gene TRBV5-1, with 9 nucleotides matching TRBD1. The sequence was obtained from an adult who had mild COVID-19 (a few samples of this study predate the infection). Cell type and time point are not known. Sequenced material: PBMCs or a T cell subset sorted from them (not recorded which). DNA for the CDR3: TGCGCCAGCAGCTCGGGACAGGGCAGCAATCAGCCCCAGCATTTT. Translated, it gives CASSSGQGSNQPQHF.